This entry concerns a single TCR beta chain. The repertoire was sequenced with immunoSEQ multiplex PCR; TCRdb's copy has only in-frame clones and lacks some. The table has 67,000 or so clones, 92% seen once. The germline CDR1 and CDR2 sequences are SGDLS and YYNGEE. V lost 2 bases, J lost 5 bases, and 10 bases lay in between. The CDR3 spans 13 residues. The sample comes from a study of technical replicates of blood from a few donors. V usage is TRBV9 and J usage is TRBJ1-2; no reliable D call. This receptor was taken from a human donor in good health. The sample comprised T cells isolated from PBMCs. The CDR3 reads CASSVLPRYGYTF. CDR3 bases: TGTGCCAGCAGCGTCCTCCCGAGGTATGGCTACACCTTC.